There are many counts of the clone carrying this T cell receptor (beta chain). Its antigen is unidentified. The data were obtained in a study of T cells after yellow fever vaccination. Regarding the study as a whole: Peak timing came faster in the weaker secondary response, day 5 versus 15. Subsequent booster samples again held most clones from primary vaccination (roughly 96% CD4, roughly 91% CD8). The appearance of a small share of clonotypes in both CD4 and CD8 compartments was observed.

Template switching with 5'RACE generated the TCR cDNA and added a universal primer site and UMIs. TCRdb processed the 5' RACE reads anew with MiXCR; each CDR3 protein has one entry. The data contain some 550,000 distinct CDR3 sequences, approximately 21% of them singletons. The germline gives CDR1 SGHTA, CDR2 FQGNSA. V lost 5 bases to trimming and J lost 4 bases; unmatched junction nucleotides: 2. The CDR3 runs 14 residues. The sequencing used PBMCs, collected 15 days after the yellow fever booster vaccination. The TCR originated in a man aged 25 to 40 who received the YFV17D yellow fever vaccine. J is TRBJ2-1 and V is TRBV7-2; 10 bases line up with TRBD2. CDR3 sequence: CASSRTSGYNEQFF. DNA of the CDR3: TGTGCCAGCAGCCGGACTAGCGGATACAATGAGCAGTTCTTC.